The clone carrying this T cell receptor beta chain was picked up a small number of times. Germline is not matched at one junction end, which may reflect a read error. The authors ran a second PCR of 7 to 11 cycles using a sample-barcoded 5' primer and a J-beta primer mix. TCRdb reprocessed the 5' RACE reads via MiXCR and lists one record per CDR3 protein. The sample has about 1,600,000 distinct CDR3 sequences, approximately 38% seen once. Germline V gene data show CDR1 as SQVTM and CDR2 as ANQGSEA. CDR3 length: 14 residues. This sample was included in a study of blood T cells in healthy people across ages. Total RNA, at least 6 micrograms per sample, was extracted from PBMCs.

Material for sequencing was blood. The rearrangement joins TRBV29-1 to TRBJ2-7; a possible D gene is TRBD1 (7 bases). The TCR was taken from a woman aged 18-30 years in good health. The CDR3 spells CSGQDRVNYNEQYF. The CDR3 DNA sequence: TGTAGCGGACAGGACAGAGTAAACTACAATGAGCAGTACTTC.